Following are 27 T cell receptor beta chains from one sample sequenced in a study of cytomegalovirus exposure and HLA in healthy donors. PCR primers comprised 60 Vbeta and 13 Jbeta primers. Profiling relied on immunoSEQ multiplex PCR, and the TCRdb table lists in-frame clones only, not all of them. In the table there are some 140,000 clones, 60% to 85% of which are singletons. The sequenced sample consisted of PBMCs. These receptors were collected from a man between 18 and 29 years old in good health and CMV-seronegative.

The chain has TRBV28 and TRBJ1-1, with D perhaps TRBD1 (5 bases). CDR1 and CDR2 (germline): MDHEN, SYDVKM. The CDR3 length is 14 residues. Deletions cut 7 bases from V and 2 bases from J, with 14 bases between. CDR3 residues: CASIGLGRNTEAFF. The CDR3 DNA is TGTGCCAGCATTGGTCTGGGGCGAAACACTGAAGCTTTCTTT.

The V call is TRBV10-3, the J call TRBJ1-1, with a tentative D call TRBD1 (6 bases). V gave up 4 bases and J gave up 0 bases, with 27 bases separating them. Germline V gene lookup returns CDR1 ENHRY and CDR2 SYGVKD. The CDR3 has 20 amino acids. Here the CDR3 reads CAISGVSAGSGGALNTEAFF. In DNA form, the CDR3 reads TGTGCCATCAGTGGGGTTTCTGCGGGCTCGGGGGGCGCCTTGAACACTGAAGCTTTCTTT.

V gene TRBV9 combines with J gene TRBJ1-5; D is unclear. Trimming left V 0 bases short and J 5 bases short, with 9 bases between. Germline values: CDR1 SGDLS, CDR2 YYNGEE. This CDR3 spans 14 amino acids. The CDR3 here is CASSVGENHQPQHF. The CDR3, as DNA: TGTGCCAGCAGCGTAGGGGAGAACCATCAGCCCCAGCATTTT.

The chain couples TRBV29-1 to TRBJ1-1; TRBD1 matches at 7 bases. Trimming cost V 7 bases and J 1 base; bases outside gene matches: 6. This CDR3 is built from 13 residues. The germline CDR1 and CDR2 sequences are SQVTM and ANQGSEA. For the CDR3, the DNA is TGCAGCGCCACGGGACAGCCGAACACTGAAGCTTTCTTT. Protein product: CSATGQPNTEAFF.

This clone was recorded a few times. The V gene is TRBV5-6, the J gene TRBJ1-1, with D possibly TRBD1 on 6 matching bases. Trimming pared 2 bases from V and 6 bases from J, leaving 14 bases between. The CDR3 covers 14 residues. Germline V lookup: CDR1 SGHDT, CDR2 YYEEEE. The CDR3 protein is CASSLGQFTSEAFF. In DNA form, the CDR3 reads TGTGCCAGCAGCTTAGGACAGTTTACCTCTGAAGCTTTCTTT.

About this clone: The same CDR3 arises from other DNA sequences in this sample as well. The chain links TRBV9 to TRBJ1-3; 7 positions match TRBD1. Germline V CDR1 and CDR2: SGDLS, YYNGEE. With V trimmed by 3 bases and J by 2 bases, 2 bases remained unmatched. This CDR3 is 14 amino acids long. CDR3 sequence reads: CASSAQGAGNTIYF. Here the CDR3 DNA reads TGTGCCAGCAGCGCGCAGGGGGCTGGAAACACCATATATTTT.

This rearrangement joins TRBV5-8 to TRBJ2-1; no firm D call. Deletions cut 6 bases from V and 2 bases from J, with 12 bases between. The CDR3 contains 14 residues. Germline-derived CDR1 and CDR2 are SGHTS and YDEGEE. CDR3 loop: CASKMSSTYNEQFF. The CDR3 DNA follows: TGTGCCAGCAAGATGAGTAGCACCTACAATGAGCAGTTCTTC.

This clone showed up just once. J is TRBJ1-2 and V is TRBV27; 9 bases fit TRBD1. V was pared by 3 bases and J by 2 bases, with 7 bases of the junction left unmatched. The CDR3 length is 16 residues. CDR1 and CDR2 from the germline V gene are MNHEY and SMNVEV (reference sequence). The CDR3 nucleotides read TGTGCCAGCAGTTTTAAACTAACAGGGGGCAACTATGGCTACACCTTC. Translated, it gives CASSFKLTGGNYGYTF.

This clone appeared once. V usage is TRBV27 and J usage is TRBJ1-6, with D possibly matching TRBD1 (6 bases). Trimming removed 5 bases from V and 9 bases from J, with 17 bases in between. CDR1 is MNHEY and CDR2 is SMNVEV in the germline V gene (reference sequence). The CDR3 consists of 15 residues. Here the CDR3 reads CASSRGAERGSPLHF. CDR3 bases: TGTGCCAGCAGTCGGGGGGCGGAAAGGGGTTCACCCCTCCACTTT.

V usage is TRBV4-3 and J usage is TRBJ2-5; 11 nucleotides align to TRBD2. V dropped 4 bases and J dropped 5; count of bases not matched to a gene: 6. Germline values: CDR1 LGHNA, CDR2 YSLEER. The CDR3 has 15 amino acids. CDR3 sequence (DNA): TGCGCCAGCAGCCCCGGGACTAGCGGTGGGGAGACCCAGTACTTC. The encoded protein is CASSPGTSGGETQYF.

V is TRBV7-6 and J is TRBJ2-7; unclear D gene. The germline V gene encodes CDR1 SGHVS and CDR2 FNYEAQ. The CDR3 loop spans 14 amino acids. The V and J ends lost 4 bases and 0 bases respectively, with 10 bases between them. CDR3 nucleotide sequence: TGTGCCAGCAGCTCTGACTGGAGCTCCTACGAGCAGTACTTC. This codes for CASSSDWSSYEQYF.

This clone came up once. V usage is TRBV6-1 and J usage is TRBJ1-1; perhaps TRBD1 as D (5 bases). Germline CDR1 is MNHNS and CDR2 is SASEGT. This CDR3 spans 12 amino acids. V lost 10 bases to trimming and J lost 5 bases, with 14 bases between them. CDR3 amino acids: CATAGRGTEAFF. CDR3 nucleotides: TGTGCCACCGCAGGCCGGGGGACTGAAGCTTTCTTT.

The J gene is TRBJ1-1, the V gene TRBV2; D possibly corresponds to TRBD1 (6 bases). Germline V gene sequence: CDR1 SNHLY, CDR2 FYNNEI. CDR3 length equals 14 residues. Trimming cost V 6 bases and J 1 base, with 12 bases left between them. CDR3 DNA: TGTGCCAGCAGGGACAGCCTTGGGAACACTGAAGCTTTCTTT. This sequence encodes CASRDSLGNTEAFF. Together with reference TRBV2 and TRBJ1-1, the CDR3 gives the full variable domain: EPEVTQTPSHQVTQMGQEVILRCVPISNHLYFYWYRQILGQKVEFLVSFYNNEISEKSEIFDDQFSVERPDGSNFTLKIRSTKLEDSAMYFCASRDSLGNTEAFFGQGTRLTVV.

V gene TRBV7-8 combines with J gene TRBJ1-2; maybe TRBD1 (6 bases). V was cut by 5 bases and J by 5 bases, with 15 bases left in between. Germline V CDR1 and CDR2: SGHVS, FQNEAQ. CDR3 length: 14 amino acids. CDR3 residues: CASSIDRNVYGYTF. For the CDR3, the DNA is TGTGCCAGCAGCATTGACAGGAATGTGTATGGCTACACCTTC.

This clone was seen more than once but under ten times. This sequence joins TRBV6-5 and TRBJ2-3; 7 bases are a match to TRBD1. Germline V gene lookup returns CDR1 MNHEY and CDR2 SVGAGI. J gave up 1 base and V 4 bases, and 5 bases lay outside the gene matches. CDR3 length: 15 amino acids. The CDR3 spells CASSSRGLGTDTQYF. The CDR3 DNA is TGTGCCAGCAGTTCCAGGGGGTTAGGCACAGATACGCAGTATTTT.

This clone was recorded a few times. This CDR3 reads CASSFGTLYSPLHF. As DNA, the CDR3 is TGTGCCAGCAGTTTTGGGACACTTTATTCACCCCTCCACTTT. The chain joins TRBV6-5 to TRBJ1-6; D may be TRBD1 (6 bases). Trimming pared 4 bases from V and 8 bases from J, leaving 12 bases between. This CDR3 is built from 14 residues. Germline V gives CDR1 MNHEY, CDR2 SVGAGI.

There are a few counts of this clone. The gene calls are TRBV30 and TRBJ1-1; TRBD1 is a possible D gene (5 bases). V lost 0 bases, J lost 4 bases, and 15 bases lay in between. This CDR3 comprises 15 residues. Germline V gene data show CDR1 as GTSNPN and CDR2 as SVGIG (reference sequence). Here the CDR3 DNA reads TGTGCCTGGAGTGTACGGAGGGGCACGGGCACTGAAGCTTTCTTT. It translates to CAWSVRRGTGTEAFF. The full variable domain, with the rest looked up from reference TRBV30 and TRBJ1-1, is SQTIHQWPATLVQPVGSPLSLECTVEGTSNPNLYWYRQAAGRGLQLLFYSVGIGQISSEVPQNLSASRPQDRQFILSSKKLLLSDSGFYLCAWSVRRGTGTEAFFGQGTRLTVV.

V and J are TRBV4-2 and TRBJ2-7; D might be TRBD2 (8 bases). This CDR3 has 15 amino acids. Germline CDR1 reads LGHNA; CDR2 reads YNFKEQ. V dropped 5 bases and J dropped 6 bases, with 20 bases sitting between them. CDR3 protein: CASSKGAGGSVEQYF. As DNA, the CDR3 is TGTGCCAGCAGCAAGGGGGCGGGAGGATCTGTCGAGCAGTACTTC.

The chain combines TRBV7-2 with TRBJ1-4; unclear D gene. Germline loops: CDR1 SGHTA, CDR2 FQGNSA. V shed 5 bases and J shed 6 bases, with 13 bases lying between them. This CDR3 contains 14 residues. CDR3 residues: CASSPGWADEKLFF. CDR3 bases: TGTGCCAGCAGCCCCGGCTGGGCCGATGAAAAACTGTTTTTT.

V is TRBV19 and J is TRBJ1-1; TRBD1 is a possible D gene (5 bases). Trimming removed 2 bases at V and 10 bases at J, with 8 bases between. The CDR3 covers 11 residues. Germline values: CDR1 LNHDA, CDR2 SQIVND (reference sequence). CDR3 sequence reads: CASSILDRAFF. The CDR3, as DNA: TGTGCCAGTAGTATACTCGACAGAGCTTTCTTT. Combining the CDR3 with reference TRBV19 and TRBJ1-1 gives the whole variable domain DGGITQSPKYLFRKEGQNVTLSCEQNLNHDAMYWYRQDPGQGLRLIYYSQIVNDFQKGDIAEGYSVSREKKESFPLTVTSAQKNPTAFYLCASSILDRAFFGQGTRLTVV.

V gene TRBV11-2 combines with J gene TRBJ2-5; 8 nucleotides line up with TRBD2. The CDR3 totals 16 residues. V lost 3 bases and J lost 3; bases outside the gene matches: 9. Germline V gene sequence: CDR1 SGHAT, CDR2 FQNNGV. In DNA form, the CDR3 reads TGTGCCAGCAGCTTCCCAGCGGGGGAGGCTGAAGAGACCCAGTACTTC. This sequence encodes CASSFPAGEAEETQYF.

The chain joins TRBV7-2 to TRBJ1-6, with a weak D call TRBD1 (5 bases). Germline V lookup: CDR1 SGHTA, CDR2 FQGNSA. The CDR3 consists of 14 residues. V was clipped by 6 bases and J by 9 bases, with 15 bases between them. CDR3 sequence (DNA): TGTGCCAGCAGGACTACGGGCGGGGGTTCACCCCTCCACTTT. Protein product: CASRTTGGGSPLHF.

Within the sample, this clone is medium-sized. Within the sample, other DNA sequences also encode this same CDR3. The rearrangement joins TRBV19 to TRBJ1-5; D gene uncertain. This CDR3 has 14 amino acids. In germline, CDR1 is LNHDA, CDR2 SQIVND (reference sequence). V lost 8 bases and J lost 0, with 11 bases in between. The CDR3 nucleotides are TGTGCCAGTGGCCAGGCGTATAGCAATCAGCCCCAGCATTTT. This codes for CASGQAYSNQPQHF.

The rearrangement joins TRBV9 to TRBJ1-1; D possibly corresponds to TRBD1 (6 bases). This CDR3 comprises 13 residues. V dropped 3 bases and J dropped 8 bases, with 14 bases sitting between them. Germline V CDR1 and CDR2: SGDLS, YYNGEE. CDR3 sequence reads: CASSAYGTPEAFF. The CDR3 bases are TGTGCCAGCAGCGCCTACGGGACACCCGAAGCTTTCTTT.

This chain uses TRBV27 with TRBJ1-2; no firm D call. This CDR3 is built from 13 residues. V shed 4 bases and J shed 4 bases, with 10 bases lying between them. The germline gives CDR1 MNHEY, CDR2 SMNVEV (reference sequence). In nucleotides, the CDR3 is TGTGCCAGCAGTTATGAGAACTTCTATGGCTACACCTTC. Its translation is CASSYENFYGYTF.

The genes are TRBV5-1 and TRBJ2-5; 7 bases are a match to TRBD2. This CDR3 spans 14 amino acids. Germline V gives CDR1 SGHRS, CDR2 YFSETQ. V lost 4 bases to trimming and J lost 5 bases; unmatched junction nucleotides: 8. The CDR3 region has the DNA TGCGCCAGCAGCCGTGGGGGGGAGTTCGAGACCCAGTACTTC. Translating it yields CASSRGGEFETQYF.

This clone occurred a few times. The chain recombines TRBV18 with TRBJ2-7; TRBD1 matches 9 bases. With 5 bases clipped from V and 2 bases from J, the junction kept 4 bases outside the gene matches. The germline gives CDR1 KGHSH, CDR2 LQKENI. The CDR3 loop spans 14 amino acids. CDR3: CASSDRDRAYEQYF. In DNA, the CDR3 is TGTGCCAGCTCAGACCGGGACAGGGCCTACGAGCAGTACTTC. The variable domain in full, with the rest retrieved from reference TRBV18 and TRBJ2-7, is NAGVMQNPRHLVRRRGQEARLRCSPMKGHSHVYWYRQLPEEGLKFMVYLQKENIIDESGMPKERFSAEFPKEGPSILRIQQVVRGDSAAYFCASSDRDRAYEQYFGPGTRLTVT.